Below are 20 T cell receptor beta chains sequenced from a single sample in a study of T cells after yellow fever vaccination. Each CDR3 protein gets one entry after TCRdb re-called the 5' RACE reads with MiXCR. The sample includes about 430,000 distinct CDR3 sequences, around 20% of them seen just once. This specimen was PBMCs, taken before the yellow fever booster vaccination. Receptor source: a man aged 18-30 years who received the YFV17D yellow fever vaccine.

This chain links TRBV12-3 or TRBV12-4 with TRBJ1-5; TRBD1 is a possible D gene (5 bases). CDR3 length: 15 residues. V lost 3 bases and J lost 1, with 10 bases in between. The CDR3 nucleotides read TGTGCCAGCAGTTTTGGGGGTTGGAGCAATCAGCCCCAGCATTTT. This translates into CASSFGGWSNQPQHF.

This clonotype was seen once. V gene TRBV27 combines with J gene TRBJ1-1, with D unresolved. CDR3 length: 16 amino acids. V was clipped by 1 base and J by 3 bases, with 15 bases between them. Germline-derived CDR1 and CDR2 are MNHEY and SMNVEV (reference sequence). The CDR3 loop reads CASSLLGQAIHTEAFF. The DNA of the CDR3 is TGTGCCAGCAGTTTATTGGGCCAGGCGATACACACTGAAGCTTTCTTT.

This clonotype has only a few counts. V and J are TRBV5-6 and TRBJ2-3; 14 bases are a match to TRBD2. Germline assignment: CDR1 SGHDT and CDR2 YYEEEE. There are 17 residues in the CDR3. V was clipped by 4 bases and J by 2 bases; unmatched bases: 6. CDR3 nucleotides: TGTGCCAGCAGCAATGGACTAGCGGGGGGATACACAGATACGCAGTATTTT. The encoded protein is CASSNGLAGGYTDTQYF.

The rearrangement joins TRBV27 to TRBJ2-7, with TRBD2 matching 12 bases. The CDR3 length is 14 residues. Germline V gives CDR1 MNHEY, CDR2 SMNVEV (reference sequence). The ends lost 6 bases at V and 1 base at J; junction bases unmatched: 1. CDR3 residues: CASRGTSGSYEQYF. Written as DNA, the CDR3 is TGTGCCAGCAGGGGGACTAGCGGGTCCTACGAGCAGTACTTC.

This clonotype has only a few counts. This sequence joins TRBV5-1 and TRBJ1-1; no clear D. V shed 2 bases and J shed 0 bases, with 11 bases lying between them. The length of the CDR3 is 15 residues. CDR1 is SGHRS and CDR2 is YFSETQ in the germline V gene. The CDR3 DNA follows: TGCGCCAGCAGCTTTACCAGTCCCCTGAACACTGAAGCTTTCTTT. Amino acids: CASSFTSPLNTEAFF.

This chain connects TRBV29-1 to TRBJ1-1; no firm D call. This CDR3 has 12 amino acids. CDR1 is SQVTM, CDR2 ANQGSEA, per germline. Trimming took off 4 bases at V and 1 base at J, with 7 bases between the two ends. DNA for the CDR3: TGCAGCGTTGGCCCAGGGAACACTGAAGCTTTCTTT. The encoded protein is CSVGPGNTEAFF. Together with reference TRBV29-1 and TRBJ1-1, the CDR3 gives the full variable domain: SAVISQKPSRDICQRGTSLTIQCQVDSQVTMMFWYRQQPGQSLTLIATANQGSEATYESGFVIDKFPISRPNLTFSTLTVSNMSPEDSSIYLCSVGPGNTEAFFGQGTRLTVV.

This clonotype was detected only a few times. The chain recombines TRBV29-1 with TRBJ1-1; D remains unclear. The germline V gene has CDR1 SQVTM and CDR2 ANQGSEA. The V gene lost 4 bases and the J gene lost 4 bases, with 13 bases spanning the gap. This CDR3 spans 13 amino acids. The chain's CDR3 is CSVAEGWVTEAFF. In DNA, the CDR3 is TGCAGCGTTGCGGAGGGCTGGGTCACTGAAGCTTTCTTT. The full variable domain, completed using reference TRBV29-1 and TRBJ1-1, is SAVISQKPSRDICQRGTSLTIQCQVDSQVTMMFWYRQQPGQSLTLIATANQGSEATYESGFVIDKFPISRPNLTFSTLTVSNMSPEDSSIYLCSVAEGWVTEAFFGQGTRLTVV.

This clonotype was picked up a small number of times. This chain connects TRBV7-2 to TRBJ2-7; the match to TRBD1 covers 9 bases. Germline values: CDR1 SGHTA, CDR2 FQGNSA. This CDR3 contains 13 residues. After removal of 5 bases from V and 3 bases from J, the junction contained 2 bases not matched to a gene. CDR3: CASSRTGVYEQYF. The DNA of the CDR3 is TGTGCCAGCAGCCGGACAGGGGTCTACGAGCAGTACTTC.

This clonotype came up many times. V gene TRBV2 combines with J gene TRBJ2-7, with D perhaps matching TRBD1 (6 bases). Germline CDR1 is SNHLY and CDR2 is FYNNEI. The CDR3 sequence is 14 residues long. Trimming shortened V by 6 bases and J by 4 bases, and 16 bases separated the two germline ends. The CDR3 bases are TGTGCCAGCAGCGCCTGGACAGTCCGTTACGAGCAGTACGTC. Protein sequence: CASSAWTVRYEQYV.

The CDR3 reads CASSQDRSITGTEAFF. CDR3 sequence (DNA): TGCGCCAGCAGCCAAGACAGGTCGATAACGGGCACTGAAGCTTTCTTT. The chain carries TRBV4-3 and TRBJ1-1; D is undetermined. The CDR3 length is 16 residues. Trimming removed 0 bases from V and 4 bases from J, with 15 bases in between. Germline CDR1 is LGHNA and CDR2 is YSLEER.

V usage is TRBV4-2 and J usage is TRBJ2-3, with 10 bases lining up with TRBD2. CDR3 length equals 16 residues. The germline CDR1 and CDR2 sequences are LGHNA and YNFKEQ. Trimming at V came to 0 bases and at J to 5 bases, leaving 5 bases not matched to a gene. CDR3 amino acids: CASSQDGIAGGDTQYF. The CDR3 DNA follows: TGTGCCAGCAGCCAAGATGGGATAGCGGGGGGAGATACGCAGTATTTT.

The chain links TRBV24-1 to TRBJ1-4; 7 positions agree with TRBD1. This CDR3 comprises 15 residues. Germline CDR1 and CDR2: KGHDR and SFDVKD. The V segment lost 2 bases and the J segment 8 bases; nucleotides outside the gene matches: 7. Here the CDR3 reads CATSDSGQGDEKLFF. The CDR3 DNA reads as TGTGCCACCAGTGATTCAGGGCAGGGGGACGAAAAACTGTTTTTT.

This sequence joins TRBV5-6 and TRBJ2-3; TRBD2 is a possible D gene (7 bases). Looked up from germline, CDR1 is SGHDT and CDR2 is YYEEEE. The CDR3 is made up of 17 amino acids. Between the trimmed V and J ends, which lost 3 bases and 2 bases, there was a span of 19 bases. CDR3 DNA: TGTGCCAGCAGCTCAACGGGGCGGGGGCTACACACAGATACGCAGTATTTT. Its translation is CASSSTGRGLHTDTQYF.

Ten or more counts support this clonotype. The chain uses TRBV19 and TRBJ1-1; perhaps TRBD1 as D (5 bases). This CDR3 is 15 amino acids long. V lost 2 bases and J lost 3, with 13 bases in between. Germline values: CDR1 LNHDA, CDR2 SQIVND (reference sequence). Written as DNA, the CDR3 is TGTGCCAGTAGTATAAATCCGGGAGGGGACACTGAAGCTTTCTTT. This translates into CASSINPGGDTEAFF.

The rearrangement uses TRBV6-5 and TRBJ2-1; D gene uncertain. The CDR3 runs to 15 residues. Germline V gives CDR1 MNHEY, CDR2 SVGAGI. Trimming pared 2 bases from V and 2 bases from J, leaving 10 bases between. The chain's CDR3 is CASSYTIEAYNEQFF. CDR3 in DNA: TGTGCCAGCAGTTACACCATCGAGGCCTACAATGAGCAGTTCTTC.

V and J are TRBV6-2 or TRBV6-3 and TRBJ2-7; 10 positions match TRBD1. With 10 bases clipped from V and 6 bases from J, the junction kept 9 bases outside the gene matches. CDR3 length: 13 residues. In germline, CDR1 is MNHEY, CDR2 SVGEGT. The CDR3, as DNA: TGTGCCACAGGACAGGGGGATCGGGGCGAGCAGTACGTC. It encodes CATGQGDRGEQYV.

The chain joins TRBV18 to TRBJ1-4; D unresolved. The CDR3 has 15 amino acids. CDR1 and CDR2 from the germline V gene are KGHSH and LQKENI. The V end lost 2 bases, the J end lost 7 bases, and 14 bases lay between the germline ends. This CDR3 is CASSPSVLRREKLFF. Written as DNA, the CDR3 is TGTGCCAGCTCACCATCTGTGCTAAGGCGTGAAAAACTGTTTTTT.

This chain joins TRBV7-3 and TRBJ1-1; D uncertain. The CDR3 extends over 14 amino acids. Germline V CDR1 and CDR2: SGHTA, FQGTGA. V was pared by 5 bases and J by 1 base, with 11 bases between. CDR3 DNA: TGTGCCAGCAGCCGGGGAAAAGGGAACACTGAAGCTTTCTTT. Amino acids: CASSRGKGNTEAFF.

V usage is TRBV4-1 and J usage is TRBJ2-4; 8 positions agree with TRBD1. The CDR3 runs 16 residues. V was pared by 3 bases and J by 1 base, with 5 bases of the junction left unmatched. The germline V gene encodes CDR1 MGHRA and CDR2 YSYEKL. The CDR3 coding sequence is TGCGCCAGCAGCCAGGGGGACAGGCGGGCCAAAAACATTCAGTACTTC. Residues: CASSQGDRRAKNIQYF.

The chain employs TRBV7-2 and TRBJ2-3; 9 nucleotides match TRBD2. The V gene end was trimmed by 7 bases and the J gene end by 2 bases; junction bases not matched to a gene: 4. This CDR3 region has 14 residues. Germline values: CDR1 SGHTA, CDR2 FQGNSA. CDR3 residues: CASTLAGHTDTQYF. The CDR3 DNA reads as TGTGCCAGCACCCTAGCGGGGCACACAGATACGCAGTATTTT.